This entry features one TCR beta chain sequence. There are 15 residues in the CDR3. Germline V lookup: CDR1 MNHEY, CDR2 SVGEGT. V lost 5 bases to trimming and J lost 1 base, with 14 bases between them. This sample was taken from a study of blood T cell repertoires in COVID-19. As for the study in general: Specimens from acute and convalescent COVID-19 originated in the United States, Italy and Spain. From T cells, B-cell-depleted T cells, or PBMCs came the material, which was cDNA or gDNA.

Method: immunoSEQ multiplex PCR; TCRdb's copy keeps in-frame clones and lacks some. Among a few hundred thousand clones listed, 85% to 90% were seen once. This chain links TRBV6-2 or TRBV6-3 with TRBJ1-1; D not resolved. Sequenced input: peripheral blood. The sequence was collected from a man between 18 and 35 years old with active or convalescent COVID-19. CDR3 residues: CASSTLGAENTEAFF. CDR3 DNA: TGTGCCAGCAGTACCCTGGGAGCAGAGAACACTGAAGCTTTCTTT.